These 22 T cell receptor beta chains were sequenced from one sample in a study of T cells after yellow fever vaccination. TCRdb re-called the 5' RACE reads through MiXCR, storing one row per CDR3 protein. The sample includes 500,000 to 700,000 distinct CDR3 sequences, about 19% of them seen just once. Sequencing used PBMCs, obtained 15 days after the yellow fever booster vaccination. These receptors all stem from a man aged 25 to 40 who received the YFV17D yellow fever vaccine.

There are many counts of this clonotype. The chain combines TRBV5-5 with TRBJ2-1, with 11 bases that match TRBD2. Germline-derived CDR1 and CDR2 are SGHKS and YYEKEE (reference sequence). The trim removed 4 bases at V and 3 bases at J, leaving 3 bases unmatched. This CDR3 is built from 15 residues. The CDR3 is CASSLAGGLYNEQFF. CDR3 sequence (DNA): TGTGCCAGCAGCCTAGCGGGAGGTCTCTACAATGAGCAGTTCTTC.

This clonotype was observed a handful of times. This sequence joins TRBV5-1 and TRBJ2-3; 9 bases are shared with TRBD2. The J segment lost 4 bases and the V segment lost 4 bases, leaving 7 bases of the junction unmatched. This CDR3 has 15 amino acids. Germline V lookup: CDR1 SGHRS, CDR2 YFSETQ. The CDR3 is CASSISGGKADTQYF. The CDR3, as DNA: TGCGCCAGCAGCATAAGCGGGGGGAAGGCAGATACGCAGTATTTT.

This clonotype was found a few times. This chain uses TRBV6-5 with TRBJ2-6; TRBD2 aligns across 7 bases. V lost 3 bases and J lost 4; bases outside the gene matches: 3. This CDR3 region has 15 residues. Germline CDR1 reads MNHEY; CDR2 reads SVGAGI. CDR3 bases: TGTGCCAGCAGTTATACGGGAGGAGGGGCCAACGTCCTGACTTTC. As protein: CASSYTGGGANVLTF.

The genes are TRBV12-3 or TRBV12-4 and TRBJ1-3; D gene uncertain. This CDR3 has 17 amino acids. V shed 7 bases and J shed 0 bases, with 19 bases lying between them. CDR3 residues: CASKNPGGISSGNTIYF. In nucleotides, the CDR3 is TGTGCCAGCAAGAATCCGGGTGGCATCAGCTCTGGAAACACCATATATTTT.

The sample holds a few counts of this clonotype. The chain combines TRBV7-9 with TRBJ2-5; no reliable D call. CDR1 and CDR2 (germline): SEHNR, FQNEAQ (reference sequence). The CDR3 length is 13 residues. Trimming left V 6 bases short and J 4 bases short, with 12 bases between. The CDR3 reads CASSYRLGETQYF. The CDR3 DNA sequence: TGTGCCAGCAGTTATCGGTTAGGAGAGACCCAGTACTTC.

This clonotype occurred a few times. The V call is TRBV7-9, the J call TRBJ2-3; 7 nucleotides align to TRBD2. Looked up from germline, CDR1 is SEHNR and CDR2 is FQNEAQ (reference sequence). V dropped 8 bases and J dropped 6; count of bases not matched to a gene: 8. CDR3 length: 13 residues. CDR3 nucleotides: TGTGCCAGCTCCCGGCGGGAGTGGGATACGCAGTATTTT. It yields the protein CASSRREWDTQYF.

The V and J genes are TRBV20-1 and TRBJ2-5, with D possibly TRBD2 on 6 matching bases. Trimming cost V 5 bases and J 2 bases, with 15 bases left between them. Germline values: CDR1 DFQATT, CDR2 SNEGSKA (reference sequence). The CDR3 length is 14 residues. The DNA of the CDR3 is TGCAGTGCTCCGGCGGGACTGGCGCAAGAGACCCAGTACTTC. Protein: CSAPAGLAQETQYF.

This clonotype was seen a handful of times. CDR3 protein: CASSLNNEQYF. The CDR3 nucleotides are TGCGCCAGCAGCTTGAATAACGAGCAGTACTTC. The chain is built from TRBV5-1 and TRBJ2-7; D uncertain. The germline gives CDR1 SGHRS, CDR2 YFSETQ. V was trimmed by 1 base and J by 5 bases, leaving 4 bases between them. The CDR3 runs 11 residues.

The rearrangement uses TRBV5-1 and TRBJ2-1, with D uncertain. Germline V lookup: CDR1 SGHRS, CDR2 YFSETQ. The V end was cut by 1 base, the J end by 3 bases, with 8 bases between. This CDR3 contains 14 residues. Written as DNA, the CDR3 is TGCGCCAGCAGCTTGTTGGGATTCTACAATGAGCAGTTCTTC. It translates to CASSLLGFYNEQFF.

The chain employs TRBV6-2 or TRBV6-3 and TRBJ2-5; TRBD2 matches at 8 bases. V dropped 2 bases and J dropped 4; count of bases not matched to a gene: 9. CDR3 size: 16 residues. Germline values: CDR1 MNHEY, CDR2 SVGEGT. This chain's CDR3 is CASSYMSGRGGETQYF. As DNA, the CDR3 is TGTGCCAGCAGTTACATGAGCGGGAGAGGCGGAGAGACCCAGTACTTC.

This chain links TRBV7-2 with TRBJ2-1; D remains unclear. The CDR3 is 17 residues long. Per the germline V gene, CDR1 is SGHTA and CDR2 is FQGNSA. V gave up 4 bases and J gave up 2 bases, with 18 bases separating them. CDR3 in DNA: TGTGCCAGCAGCTCCCAGGTGTTGGCAGGCCCCTACAATGAGCAGTTCTTC. Translated, it gives CASSSQVLAGPYNEQFF.

This chain links TRBV6-5 with TRBJ1-2, with D perhaps matching TRBD1 (5 bases). This CDR3 spans 14 amino acids. The germline V gene has CDR1 MNHEY and CDR2 SVGAGI. Deletions cut 4 bases from V and 8 bases from J, with 17 bases between. Written as DNA, the CDR3 is TGTGCCAGCAGTTTAAACGGGGAAGGGGAGGGCTACACCTTC. Protein: CASSLNGEGEGYTF.

This clonotype has only a few counts. CDR3 loop: CSADHKSYEQYF. CDR3 in DNA: TGCAGTGCGGATCACAAATCCTACGAGCAGTACTTC. The gene calls are TRBV20-1 and TRBJ2-7; D is uncertain. CDR1 and CDR2 (germline): DFQATT, SNEGSKA (reference sequence). The CDR3 runs to 12 residues. The V end was cut by 6 bases, the J end by 1 base, with 10 bases between.

In this sample, this clonotype turned up a few times. The chain recombines TRBV6-2 or TRBV6-3 with TRBJ2-7, with TRBD1 as a possible D gene (5 bases). CDR3 length equals 13 residues. Germline V CDR1 and CDR2: MNHEY, SVGEGT. The germline V and J ends were trimmed by 6 bases and 3 bases, with 12 bases remaining between them. The CDR3 protein is CASSTDSYYEQYF. The CDR3 coding sequence is TGTGCCAGCAGCACTGACAGTTACTACGAGCAGTACTTC.

Ten or more counts support this clonotype. The V and J genes are TRBV25-1 and TRBJ2-7; TRBD1 agrees at 8 bases. V dropped 4 bases and J dropped 0; count of bases not matched to a gene: 5. The CDR3 is 15 amino acids. Germline CDR1 MGHDK, CDR2 SYGVNS. CDR3 sequence reads: CASSGSGGPSYEQYF. The CDR3 nucleotides are TGTGCCAGCAGTGGTTCAGGGGGCCCCTCCTACGAGCAGTACTTC.

The chain carries TRBV5-1 and TRBJ2-1, with D possibly matching TRBD1 (6 bases). Trimming stripped 4 bases from V and 1 base from J, with 15 bases between. Germline values: CDR1 SGHRS, CDR2 YFSETQ. The CDR3 loop spans 16 amino acids. The CDR3, as DNA: TGCGCCAGCAGCACCGGGACAATAAAATCCTACAATGAGCAGTTCTTC. It encodes CASSTGTIKSYNEQFF.

This clonotype was seen only a few times. V and J are TRBV20-1 and TRBJ2-2; TRBD2 might be the D (6 bases). Germline CDR1 DFQATT, CDR2 SNEGSKA (reference sequence). V was clipped by 3 bases and J by 5 bases, with 19 bases between them. The CDR3 has 16 amino acids. Here the CDR3 reads CSARREGGILTGELFF. The CDR3 DNA is TGCAGTGCTAGGCGTGAGGGCGGGATTTTGACCGGGGAGCTGTTTTTT.

This clonotype was seen a few times. The chain combines TRBV10-3 with TRBJ2-7; 9 bases line up with TRBD2. Germline CDR1 and CDR2: ENHRY and SYGVKD. This CDR3 has 14 residues. V lost 4 bases, J lost 4 bases, and 5 bases stayed unmatched. The chain's CDR3 is CAISVSGSQYEQYF. The CDR3 coding sequence is TGTGCCATCAGTGTTAGCGGGAGCCAATACGAGCAGTACTTC.

In its sample, this clonotype was seen a few times. The rearrangement links TRBV10-3 to TRBJ2-1; no clear D gene. V was pared by 3 bases and J by 5 bases, with 11 bases between. The germline V gene encodes CDR1 ENHRY and CDR2 SYGVKD. This CDR3 is built from 14 residues. This CDR3 is CAISDEKDHNEQFF. The DNA for the CDR3 is TGTGCCATCAGTGATGAAAAGGACCACAATGAGCAGTTCTTC.

There are a few counts of this clonotype. The rearrangement uses TRBV20-1 and TRBJ2-5, with TRBD1 as a possible D gene (7 bases). This CDR3 region has 13 residues. Trimming removed 6 bases at V and 4 bases at J, with 15 bases between. The V gene's germline CDR1 is DFQATT and CDR2 SNEGSKA (reference sequence). CDR3 bases: TGCAGTGCAACTACAGGGGAGGTAGAGACCCAGTACTTC. Translation gives CSATTGEVETQYF.

The rearrangement uses TRBV19 and TRBJ2-5; possible D gene TRBD1, 5 bases. CDR3 length: 16 amino acids. Germline V CDR1 and CDR2: LNHDA, SQIVND (reference sequence). The V end was cut by 0 bases, the J end by 1 base, with 12 bases between. This chain's CDR3 is CASSIERQLGQETQYF. The CDR3 nucleotides read TGTGCCAGTAGTATAGAGAGACAGCTTGGCCAAGAGACCCAGTACTTC.

This clonotype was counted only a few times. The CDR3 spells CSAPTRGGLYNEQFF. In nucleotides, the CDR3 is TGCAGTGCGCCTACCAGAGGGGGGCTTTACAATGAGCAGTTCTTC. This sequence joins TRBV20-1 and TRBJ2-1; D tentatively reads TRBD1 or TRBD2 (6 bases each). Trimming left V 6 bases short and J 4 bases short, with 19 bases between. CDR3 length equals 15 residues. The germline CDR1 and CDR2 sequences are DFQATT and SNEGSKA (reference sequence).